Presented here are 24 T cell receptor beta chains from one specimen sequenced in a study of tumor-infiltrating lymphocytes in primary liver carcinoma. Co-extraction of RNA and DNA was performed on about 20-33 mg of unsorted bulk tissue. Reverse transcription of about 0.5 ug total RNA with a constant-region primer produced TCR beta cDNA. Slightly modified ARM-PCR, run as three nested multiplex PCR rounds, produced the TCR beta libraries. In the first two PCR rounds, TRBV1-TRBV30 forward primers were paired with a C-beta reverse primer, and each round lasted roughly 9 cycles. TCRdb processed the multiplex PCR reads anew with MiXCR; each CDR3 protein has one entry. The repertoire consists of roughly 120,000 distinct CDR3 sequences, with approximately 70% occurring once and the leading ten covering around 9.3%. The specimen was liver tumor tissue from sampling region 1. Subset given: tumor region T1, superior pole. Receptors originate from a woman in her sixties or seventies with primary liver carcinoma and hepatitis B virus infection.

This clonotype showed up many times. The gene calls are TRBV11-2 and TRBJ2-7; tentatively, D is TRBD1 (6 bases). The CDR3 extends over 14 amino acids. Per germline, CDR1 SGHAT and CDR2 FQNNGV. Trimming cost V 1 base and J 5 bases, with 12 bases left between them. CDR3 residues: CASSLGTGTNEQYF. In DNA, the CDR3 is TGTGCCAGCAGCTTAGGTACAGGGACGAACGAGCAGTACTTC.

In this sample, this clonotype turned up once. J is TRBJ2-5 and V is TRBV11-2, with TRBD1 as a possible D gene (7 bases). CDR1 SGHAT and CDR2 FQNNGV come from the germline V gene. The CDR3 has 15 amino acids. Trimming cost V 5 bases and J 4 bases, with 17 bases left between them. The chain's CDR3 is CASSLTRQGGETQYF. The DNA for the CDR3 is TGTGCCAGCAGCCTGACCCGGCAGGGGGGAGAGACCCAGTACTTC.

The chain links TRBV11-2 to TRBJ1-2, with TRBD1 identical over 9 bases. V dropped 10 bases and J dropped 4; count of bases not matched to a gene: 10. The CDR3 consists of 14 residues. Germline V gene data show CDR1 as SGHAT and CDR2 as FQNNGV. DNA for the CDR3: TGTGCCATCGGCACAGGGGGCATAATCTATGGCTACACCTTC. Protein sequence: CAIGTGGIIYGYTF.

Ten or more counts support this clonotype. The CDR3 spells CASSPRHLQETQYF. The CDR3 coding sequence is TGCGCCAGCAGCCCCCGACATCTCCAAGAGACCCAGTACTTC. The chain couples TRBV4-1 to TRBJ2-5; no clear D gene. V was clipped by 4 bases and J by 1 base, with 10 bases between them. The CDR3 is 14 amino acids. Germline V gene sequence: CDR1 MGHRA, CDR2 YSYEKL.

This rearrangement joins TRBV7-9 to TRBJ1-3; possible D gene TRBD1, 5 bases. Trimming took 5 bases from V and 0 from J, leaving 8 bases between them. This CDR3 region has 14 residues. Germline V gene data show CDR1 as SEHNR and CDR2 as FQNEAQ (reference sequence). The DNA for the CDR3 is TGTGCCAGCAGCCCAGGGAACTCTGGAAACACCATATATTTT. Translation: CASSPGNSGNTIYF.

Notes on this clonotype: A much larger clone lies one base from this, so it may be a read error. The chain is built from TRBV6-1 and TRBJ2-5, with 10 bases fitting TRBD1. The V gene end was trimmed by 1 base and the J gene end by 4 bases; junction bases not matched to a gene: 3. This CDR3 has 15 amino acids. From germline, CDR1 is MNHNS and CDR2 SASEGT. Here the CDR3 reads CASSEVTGGLETQYF. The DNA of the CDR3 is TGTGCCAGCAGTGAAGTGACAGGGGGCTTAGAGACCCAGTACTTC.

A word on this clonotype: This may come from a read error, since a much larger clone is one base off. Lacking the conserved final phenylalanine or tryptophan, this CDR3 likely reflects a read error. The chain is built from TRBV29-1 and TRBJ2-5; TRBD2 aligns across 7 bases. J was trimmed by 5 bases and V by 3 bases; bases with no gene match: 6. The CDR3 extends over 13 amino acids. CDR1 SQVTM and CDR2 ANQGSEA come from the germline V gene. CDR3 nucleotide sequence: TGCAGCGTTGAGGGGCGGGAGCGGGAGACCCAGTACTTA. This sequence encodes CSVEGRERETQYL.

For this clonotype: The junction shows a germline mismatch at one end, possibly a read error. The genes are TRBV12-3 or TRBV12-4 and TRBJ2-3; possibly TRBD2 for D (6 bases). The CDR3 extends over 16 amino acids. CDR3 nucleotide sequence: TGTGCCAGCAGTTTAGGGGACTGGGGGATCACAGATGCGCAGTATTTT. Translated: CASSLGDWGITDAQYF.

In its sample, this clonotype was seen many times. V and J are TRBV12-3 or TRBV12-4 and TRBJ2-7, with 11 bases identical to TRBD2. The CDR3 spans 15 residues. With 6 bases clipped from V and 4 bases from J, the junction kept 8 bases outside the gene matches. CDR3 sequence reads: CASSPSSGRWYEQYF. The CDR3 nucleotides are TGTGCCAGCAGCCCCTCTAGCGGGAGGTGGTACGAGCAGTACTTC.

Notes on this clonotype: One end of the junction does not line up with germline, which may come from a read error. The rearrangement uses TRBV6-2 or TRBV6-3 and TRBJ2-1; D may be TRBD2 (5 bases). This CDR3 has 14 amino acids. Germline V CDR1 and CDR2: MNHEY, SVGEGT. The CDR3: CDSNLLRGNNEQFF. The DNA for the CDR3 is TGTGACAGCAACCTCCTCCGGGGAAACAATGAGCAGTTCTTC.

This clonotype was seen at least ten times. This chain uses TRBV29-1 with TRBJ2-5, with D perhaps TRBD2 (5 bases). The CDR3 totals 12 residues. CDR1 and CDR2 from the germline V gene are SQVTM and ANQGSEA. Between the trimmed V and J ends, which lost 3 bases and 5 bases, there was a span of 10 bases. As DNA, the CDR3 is TGCAGCGTTGAGTCTAGCTCTGAGACCCAGTACTTC. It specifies CSVESSSETQYF.

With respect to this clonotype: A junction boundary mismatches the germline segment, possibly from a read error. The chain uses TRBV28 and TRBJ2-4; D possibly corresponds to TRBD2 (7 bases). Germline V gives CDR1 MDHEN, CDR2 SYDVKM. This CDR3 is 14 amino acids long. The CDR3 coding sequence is TGTACCAGCAGAGAGGGGGGGTCGGGAAACATTCAGTACTTC. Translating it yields CTSREGGSGNIQYF.

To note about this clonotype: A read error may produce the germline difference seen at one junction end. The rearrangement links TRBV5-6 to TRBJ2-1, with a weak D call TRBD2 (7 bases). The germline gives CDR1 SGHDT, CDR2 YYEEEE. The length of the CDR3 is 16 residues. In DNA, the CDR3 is TGTGCCAGGAGCTTTTGGGCGGGGGCCTCCTACAATGAGCAGTTCTTC. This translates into CARSFWAGASYNEQFF. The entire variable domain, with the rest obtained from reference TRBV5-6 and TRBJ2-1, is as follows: DAGVTQSPTHLIKTRGQQVTLRCSPKSGHDTVSWYQQALGQGPQFIFQYYEEEERQRGNFPDRFSGHQFPNYSSELNVNALLLGDSALYLCARSFWAGASYNEQFFGPGTRLTVL.

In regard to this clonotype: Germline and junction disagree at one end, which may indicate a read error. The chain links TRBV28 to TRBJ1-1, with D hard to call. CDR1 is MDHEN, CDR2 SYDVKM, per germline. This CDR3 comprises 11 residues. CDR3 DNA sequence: TGTGCCATCACTTTGGCCAAAAAAGCCTTCTTT. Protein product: CAITLAKKAFF. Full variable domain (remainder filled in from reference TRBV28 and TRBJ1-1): DVKVTQSSRYLVKRTGEKVFLECVQDMDHENMFWYRQDPGLGLRLIYFSYDVKMKEKGDIPEGYSVSREKKERFSLILESASTNQTSMYLCAITLAKKAFFGQGTRLTVV.

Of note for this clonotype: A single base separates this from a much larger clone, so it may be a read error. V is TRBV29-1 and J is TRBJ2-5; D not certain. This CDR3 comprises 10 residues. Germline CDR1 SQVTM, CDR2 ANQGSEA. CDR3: CGVARETQYF. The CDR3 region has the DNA TGCGGCGTGGCTCGGGAGACCCAGTACTTC.

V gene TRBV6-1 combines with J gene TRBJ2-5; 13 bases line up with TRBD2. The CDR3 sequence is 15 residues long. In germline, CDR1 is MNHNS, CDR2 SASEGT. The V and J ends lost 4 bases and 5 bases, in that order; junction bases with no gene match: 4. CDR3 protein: CASSVLAGGQETQYF. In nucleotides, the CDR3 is TGTGCCAGCAGTGTACTAGCGGGAGGGCAGGAGACCCAGTACTTC.

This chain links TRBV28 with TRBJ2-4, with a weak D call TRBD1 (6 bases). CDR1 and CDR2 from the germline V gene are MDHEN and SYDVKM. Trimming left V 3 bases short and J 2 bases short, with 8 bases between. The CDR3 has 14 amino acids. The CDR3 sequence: CASSFRGTKNIQYF. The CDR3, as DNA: TGTGCCAGCAGTTTCAGGGGAACCAAAAACATTCAGTACTTC.

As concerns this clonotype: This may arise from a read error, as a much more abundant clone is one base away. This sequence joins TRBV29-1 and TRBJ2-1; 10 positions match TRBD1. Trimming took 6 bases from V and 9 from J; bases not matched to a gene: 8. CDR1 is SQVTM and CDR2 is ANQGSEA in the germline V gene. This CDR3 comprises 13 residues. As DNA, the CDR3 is TGCAGCGTCCAACCGACAGGGGGCCTTGAGCAGTTCTTC. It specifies CSVQPTGGLEQFF.

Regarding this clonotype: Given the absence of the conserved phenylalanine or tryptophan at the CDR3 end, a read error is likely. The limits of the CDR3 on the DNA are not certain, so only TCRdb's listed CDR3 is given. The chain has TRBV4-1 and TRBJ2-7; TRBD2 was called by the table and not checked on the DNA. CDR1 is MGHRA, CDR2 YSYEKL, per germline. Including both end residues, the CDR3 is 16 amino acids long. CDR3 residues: CASSPSPGLAGGEKYS.

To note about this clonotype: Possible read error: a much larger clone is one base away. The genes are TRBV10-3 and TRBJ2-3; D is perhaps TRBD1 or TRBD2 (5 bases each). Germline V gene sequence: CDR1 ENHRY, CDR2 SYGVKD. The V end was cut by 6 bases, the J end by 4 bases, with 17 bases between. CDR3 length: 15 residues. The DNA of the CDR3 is TGTGCCATCAGCGGTCGGGGCCAGGGCGCAGATACGCAGTATTTT. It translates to CAISGRGQGADTQYF.

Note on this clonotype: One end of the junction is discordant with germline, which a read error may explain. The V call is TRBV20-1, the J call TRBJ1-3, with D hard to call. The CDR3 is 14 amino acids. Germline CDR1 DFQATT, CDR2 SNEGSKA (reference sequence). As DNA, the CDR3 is TGCAGTGCTAGAGATCGTTCATCGGGAAACACCACATATTTT. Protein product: CSARDRSSGNTTYF.

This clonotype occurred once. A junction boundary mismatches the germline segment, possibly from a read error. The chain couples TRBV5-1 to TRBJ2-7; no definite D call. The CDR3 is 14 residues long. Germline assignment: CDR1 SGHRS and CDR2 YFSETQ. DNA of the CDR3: TGCGCTAGCAGCTTGGACCGCCAAGCCTACGGGCAGTACTTC. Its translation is CASSLDRQAYGQYF.

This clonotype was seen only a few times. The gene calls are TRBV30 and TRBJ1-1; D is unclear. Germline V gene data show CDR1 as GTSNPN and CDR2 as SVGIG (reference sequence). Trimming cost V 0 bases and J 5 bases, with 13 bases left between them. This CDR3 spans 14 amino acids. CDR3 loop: CAWSVTRWDTEAFF. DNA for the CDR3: TGTGCCTGGAGTGTGACCCGGTGGGATACTGAAGCTTTCTTT.

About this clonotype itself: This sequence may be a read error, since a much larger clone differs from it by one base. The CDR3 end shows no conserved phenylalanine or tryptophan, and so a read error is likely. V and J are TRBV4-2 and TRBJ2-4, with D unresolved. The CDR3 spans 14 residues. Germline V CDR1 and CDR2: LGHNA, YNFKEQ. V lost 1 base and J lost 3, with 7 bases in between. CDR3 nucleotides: TGTGCCAGCAGCCAAGTAGTGGACAAAAACATTCAGTACTAC. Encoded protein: CASSQVVDKNIQYY.